This TCR beta chain was observed in a study of cytomegalovirus exposure and HLA in healthy donors. Overall study context: The Caucasian-associated ancestry cluster contained 81% of the 300 to 450 genotyped donors.

The PCR used 60 Vbeta and 13 Jbeta primers. The authors' processing: The authors later counted around 80 million unique TCR beta chains, 8.5 million to 13 million of them shared. This table comes from immunoSEQ multiplex PCR, and its TCRdb copy is limited to in-frame clones, with some not included. That table gives V, J and clone size, and the DNA gave D and trimming. The sample records roughly 60,000 clones, approximately 80% being singletons. In regard to this clone: Its matching antigen is unknown.

The CDR3 runs 15 residues. V lost 4 bases, J lost 7 bases, and 9 bases stayed unmatched. CDR1 SGHDN and CDR2 FVKESK come from the germline V gene. Study-wide points: In vitro testing confirmed a few CMV-associated chains as specific for CMV antigens. Association of a missense DCLRE1C variant with TCR beta V- and J-gene trimming was reported in a later analysis.

The sequence was obtained from a man younger than 45 in good health and CMV-seronegative. The chain couples TRBV14 to TRBJ1-4, with 7 bases fitting TRBD1. The sample comprised PBMCs. The CDR3 loop reads CASSLQGGASEKLFF. CDR3 DNA: TGTGCCAGCAGCCTGCAGGGGGGAGCGTCTGAAAAACTGTTTTTT. Using reference TRBV14 and TRBJ1-4 for the parts outside the CDR3, the full variable domain is EAGVTQFPSHSVIEKGQTVTLRCDPISGHDNLYWYRRVMGKEIKFLLHFVKESKQDESGMPNNRFLAERTGGTYSTLKVQPAELEDSGVYFCASSLQGGASEKLFFGSGTQLSVL.